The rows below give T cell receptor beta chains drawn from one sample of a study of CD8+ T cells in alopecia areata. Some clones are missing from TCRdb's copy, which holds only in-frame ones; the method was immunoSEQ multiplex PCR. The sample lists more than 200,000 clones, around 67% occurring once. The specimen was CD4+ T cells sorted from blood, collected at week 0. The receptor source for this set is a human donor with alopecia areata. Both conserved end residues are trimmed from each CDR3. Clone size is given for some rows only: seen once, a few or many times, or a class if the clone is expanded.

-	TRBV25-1	ASIKGSGELF
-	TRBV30	AWTGILDGHSGNTIY
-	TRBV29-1	SVEDGQGAALAEQF
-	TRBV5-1	ASTNPSGANTGELF
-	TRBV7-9	ASSPFTTSLLYKNIQY
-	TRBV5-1	ASSLARPVQETQY
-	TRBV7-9	ASSLMGDTEAF
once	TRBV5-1	ASSFGGMETQY
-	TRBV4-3	ASSYGTATEAF
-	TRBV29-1	SAGDRTYEQY
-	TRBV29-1	SVTDTSNYGYT
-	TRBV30	AWSVRRADTQY
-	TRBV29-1	SVATGTGGNQPQH
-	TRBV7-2	ASSLAGARETQY
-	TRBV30	AWSIRGPYGYT
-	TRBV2	ARSGATGVYEQY
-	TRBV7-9	ASSLYPGSNNSPLH
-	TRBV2	AIAPTGLTGELF
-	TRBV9	ASSVGTNTEAF
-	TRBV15	ATSIARGNQPQH
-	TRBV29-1	SVTGQGNYGYT
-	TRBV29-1	SAGSNYGYT
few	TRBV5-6	AGSRDRGSYNEQF
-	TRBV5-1	ASSHSNGELF
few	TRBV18	ASSLTSPTGSGNTEAF
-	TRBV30	AWSSPRGRIDEKLF
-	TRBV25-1	ASSEPGAGNQPQH
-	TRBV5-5	ASRVETASSSYEQY
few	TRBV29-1	SVAGYNEQF
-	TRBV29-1	SVGITSAGGNTQY
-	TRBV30	AWTPAVMNTEAF
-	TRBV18	ASSPGLYEQY
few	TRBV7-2	ASSLKPGGELF
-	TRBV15	ATSRGTGVAKNIQY
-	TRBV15	ATSRGGDYNEQF
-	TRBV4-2	ASSQVGIRAQPQH
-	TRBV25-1	ASSTGEALH
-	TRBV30	AWDRINEKLF
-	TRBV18	ASSHQETQY
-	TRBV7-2	ASSVQAGQGAHEQY
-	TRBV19	ASRTTQYSNQPQH